The present T cell receptor (beta chain) was sequenced within a study of blood T cell repertoires in COVID-19. Study background: COVID-19 samples, acute and convalescent, were from the United States, Italy and Spain. In each case, the material was cDNA or gDNA derived from T cells, B-cell-depleted T cells, or PBMCs.

Original analysis: The assay estimated nucleated cells by amplifying reference gene primers. Sequencing was performed with immunoSEQ multiplex PCR; in TCRdb, only in-frame clones are kept and a portion is missing. From that table come the V and J calls and clone size; the DNA was used to work out D and trimming. This sample has about 80,000 clones; roughly four fifths occur once, and the top ten carry approximately 8.8%. Germline V lookup: CDR1 SGHRS, CDR2 YFSETQ. With V trimmed by 6 bases and J by 5 bases, 9 bases remained unmatched. The CDR3 is 15 residues long. The receptor's source is a human donor in a cohort sampled during active COVID-19. V gene TRBV5-1 combines with J gene TRBJ1-1, with TRBD1 matching over 11 bases. The sample consisted of peripheral blood. CDR3 in amino acids: CASTGTGGLRTEAFF. DNA for the CDR3: TGCGCCAGCACAGGGACAGGGGGTTTGAGGACTGAAGCTTTCTTT.